This TCR beta chain stems from a study of technical replicates of blood from several donors. Sequenced by immunoSEQ multiplex PCR; TCRdb stores in-frame clones only, minus some. The sample gives around 61,000 clones, around 85% of which show up once; around 5.1% is in the top ten. This clonotype was sampled from a human donor in good health. Some clones in this sample may be carry-over from other donors' samples. Sequencing used PBMCs.

In DNA form, the CDR3 reads TGTGCCAGCAGCCAGAGCGTTGGGGAGCTGTTTTTT. It codes for CASSQSVGELFF. This chain joins TRBV6-1 and TRBJ2-2; D uncertain. The CDR3 runs to 12 residues. Per the germline V gene, CDR1 is MNHNS and CDR2 is SASEGT. V lost 6 bases to trimming and J lost 8 bases, with 10 bases between them.